The 21 T cell receptor beta chains given below trace back to one sample, sequenced in a study of cytomegalovirus exposure and HLA in healthy donors. With 60 Vbeta and 13 Jbeta primers, the PCR was carried out. Generated by immunoSEQ multiplex PCR, the TCRdb table keeps only in-frame clones and is missing some. The profile shows roughly 180,000 clones, under 90% of them singletons. Sequences were obtained from PBMCs. Receptors originate from a man aged 25-45 years in good health and CMV-seropositive.

This chain joins TRBV20-1 and TRBJ1-1, with a weak D call TRBD1 (6 bases). Germline V gene lookup returns CDR1 DFQATT and CDR2 SNEGSKA (reference sequence). V lost 6 bases and J lost 10, with 15 bases in between. This CDR3 contains 11 residues. The DNA for the CDR3 is TGCAGTGCCGAAGAGGGGGAGGGAGCTTTCTTT. The encoded protein is CSAEEGEGAFF.

This clone was detected a few times. J is TRBJ2-3 and V is TRBV5-1; possibly TRBD2 for D (6 bases). CDR1 and CDR2 from the germline V gene are SGHRS and YFSETQ. This CDR3 is built from 18 residues. Trimming left V 0 bases short and J 2 bases short, with 19 bases between. The CDR3 region has the DNA TGCGCCAGCAGCTTGGCGGGACTCCCCTCCGAATACACAGATACGCAGTATTTT. Its translation is CASSLAGLPSEYTDTQYF.

The V gene is TRBV6-1, the J gene TRBJ2-3, with 7 bases that match TRBD2. Germline trimming cut 4 bases from V and 0 bases from J; bases unmatched to any gene: 4. This CDR3 region has 15 residues. From germline, CDR1 is MNHNS and CDR2 SASEGT. The CDR3 spells CASSAGLGSTDTQYF. The CDR3 DNA reads as TGTGCCAGCAGTGCCGGACTAGGAAGCACAGATACGCAGTATTTT.

The chain couples TRBV6-1 to TRBJ1-1; D is uncertain. This CDR3 comprises 14 residues. The V gene lost 6 bases and the J gene lost 4 bases, with 15 bases spanning the gap. Germline lookup yields CDR1 MNHNS and CDR2 SASEGT. CDR3 region: CASRRDHGGTEAFF. DNA of the CDR3: TGTGCCAGCAGGAGGGATCATGGAGGCACTGAAGCTTTCTTT.

This clone occurred a few times. This chain links TRBV7-9 with TRBJ1-1, with 9 bases that match TRBD1. The length of the CDR3 is 14 residues. Germline CDR1 and CDR2: SEHNR and FQNEAQ (reference sequence). Trimming took 5 bases from V and 4 from J; bases not matched to a gene: 5. This CDR3 reads CASSVSTGGTEAFF. The CDR3 bases are TGTGCCAGCAGCGTCTCGACAGGGGGCACTGAAGCTTTCTTT. The full variable domain, rest sourced from reference TRBV7-9 and TRBJ1-1, is DTGVSQNPRHKITKRGQNVTFRCDPISEHNRLYWYRQTLGQGPEFLTYFQNEAQLEKSRLLSDRFSAERPKGSFSTLEIQRTEQGDSAMYLCASSVSTGGTEAFFGQGTRLTVV.

In nucleotides, the CDR3 is TGCAGCCTTTTAGCGGGGGACACAGATACGCAGTATTTT. Encoded protein: CSLLAGDTDTQYF. J is TRBJ2-3 and V is TRBV29-1, with 9 nucleotides matching TRBD2. Germline CDR1 SQVTM, CDR2 ANQGSEA. After removal of 8 bases from V and 2 bases from J, the junction contained 5 bases not matched to a gene. The CDR3 contains 13 residues.

The chain employs TRBV28 and TRBJ1-5; 7 positions match TRBD1. The length of the CDR3 is 15 residues. In germline, CDR1 is MDHEN, CDR2 SYDVKM. Losses at the gene ends were 4 bases for V and 2 bases for J; bases not matched to a gene: 5. Here the CDR3 reads CASSSRGAGNQPQHF. CDR3 DNA sequence: TGTGCCAGCAGTTCCAGGGGGGCAGGCAATCAGCCCCAGCATTTT.

The V gene is TRBV5-7, the J gene TRBJ2-7; 10 bases fit TRBD1. TRBV5-7 is an ORF for which the function is uncertain. The trim removed 4 bases at V and 5 bases at J, leaving 12 bases unmatched. The CDR3 runs to 16 residues. The CDR3 sequence: CASSPGQGMPGDEQYF. The CDR3 DNA sequence: TGTGCCAGCAGCCCGGGACAGGGGATGCCTGGGGACGAGCAGTACTTC.

The V and J genes are TRBV7-8 and TRBJ2-1, with 9 bases matching TRBD1. This CDR3 contains 15 residues. Germline CDR1 SGHVS, CDR2 FQNEAQ. With 5 bases clipped from V and 4 bases from J, the junction kept 6 bases outside the gene matches. The CDR3 protein is CASSLTGQGYNEQFF. The CDR3 DNA sequence: TGTGCCAGCAGCCTTACGGGACAGGGATACAATGAGCAGTTCTTC.

This chain uses TRBV5-1 with TRBJ1-2, with TRBD1 as a possible D gene (5 bases). CDR1 and CDR2 from the germline V gene are SGHRS and YFSETQ. The CDR3 extends over 12 amino acids. V lost 6 bases and J 8 bases, leaving 14 bases between the germline ends. The CDR3 DNA is TGCGCCAGCAAGGGCCAGGGAGGAGGCTACACCTTC. This codes for CASKGQGGGYTF.

CDR3 sequence (DNA): TGTGCTAGTGGTTTGGTAGGGGGTGAGCAGTTCTTC. It specifies CASGLVGGEQFF. This chain connects TRBV12-5 to TRBJ2-1, with a tentative D call TRBD1 (6 bases). The CDR3 is 12 amino acids. V was pared by 0 bases and J by 9 bases, with 6 bases between. The germline gives CDR1 LGHNT, CDR2 FRNRAP. Full variable domain (rest looked up from reference TRBV12-5 and TRBJ2-1): DARVTQTPRHKVTEMGQEVTMRCQPILGHNTVFWYRQTMMQGLELLAYFRNRAPLDDSGMPKDRFSAEMPDATLATLKIQPSEPRDSAVYFCASGLVGGEQFFGPGTRLTVL.

As to this clone: At one end, the junction sequence differs from germline, possibly due to a read error. The chain uses TRBV27 and TRBJ2-7; a weak D match, TRBD1 (5 bases). CDR3 size: 15 residues. Germline V CDR1 and CDR2: MNHEY, SMNVEV (reference sequence). As DNA, the CDR3 is TGTGCCAGCAGTTTTAAGACAGTTCACTCCTACGAGCCGTACTTC. Protein product: CASSFKTVHSYEPYF.

This clone was seen a few times. The genes are TRBV28 and TRBJ1-2, with TRBD1 matching over 7 bases. The CDR3 length is 13 residues. V gave up 5 bases and J gave up 2 bases; unmatched junction bases: 2. Looked up from germline, CDR1 is MDHEN and CDR2 is SYDVKM. DNA of the CDR3: TGTGCCAGCAGTGAACAGGGGAACTATGGCTACACCTTC. As protein: CASSEQGNYGYTF.

The genes are TRBV4-3 and TRBJ2-1; TRBD1 aligns across 8 bases. Germline V lookup: CDR1 LGHNA, CDR2 YSLEER. The ends lost 4 bases at V and 2 bases at J; junction bases unmatched: 10. This CDR3 spans 17 amino acids. In DNA, the CDR3 is TGCGCCAGCAGCCGATCCTCCGGGACAGGCCCCTACAATGAGCAGTTCTTC. Translation gives CASSRSSGTGPYNEQFF.

This chain connects TRBV19 to TRBJ2-7; 8 bases map to TRBD2. J was trimmed by 3 bases and V by 5 bases; bases with no gene match: 3. The CDR3 contains 13 residues. Per the germline V gene, CDR1 is LNHDA and CDR2 is SQIVND (reference sequence). The chain's CDR3 is CASSPGTSYEQYF. The CDR3 DNA reads as TGTGCCAGTAGTCCCGGGACTAGCTACGAGCAGTACTTC.

V usage is TRBV20-1 and J usage is TRBJ2-1; no definite D call. The CDR3 spans 11 residues. Germline lookup yields CDR1 DFQATT and CDR2 SNEGSKA (reference sequence). The V and J ends lost 6 bases and 8 bases respectively, with 11 bases between them. The CDR3 nucleotides read TGCAGTGCGGCGCTACAGCATGAGCAGTTCTTC. Its translation: CSAALQHEQFF.

This chain links TRBV13 with TRBJ1-1; a possible D gene is TRBD1 (5 bases). The germline gives CDR1 PRHDT, CDR2 FYEKMQ (reference sequence). The CDR3 loop spans 14 amino acids. V lost 3 bases and J lost 5, with 13 bases in between. The CDR3 DNA is TGTGCCAGCAGCTTCGGGCAGGGAAGTACTGAAGCTTTCTTT. Translating gives CASSFGQGSTEAFF.

This clone was counted a few times. V is TRBV7-2 and J is TRBJ2-1; TRBD2 might be the D (5 bases). The V gene lost 1 base and the J gene lost 2 bases, with 9 bases spanning the gap. This CDR3 contains 15 residues. CDR1 and CDR2 from the germline V gene are SGHTA and FQGNSA. CDR3 region: CASSLGWGAYNEQFF. DNA for the CDR3: TGTGCCAGCAGCTTAGGTTGGGGAGCCTACAATGAGCAGTTCTTC.

CDR3 DNA: TGTGCCAGCAGTCCCCCGGGACAGGGGTCCCACGAGCAGTACTTC. Translating it yields CASSPPGQGSHEQYF. The chain links TRBV28 to TRBJ2-7; 10 positions match TRBD1. The CDR3 runs to 15 residues. Germline CDR1 is MDHEN and CDR2 is SYDVKM. The ends lost 5 bases at V and 5 bases at J; junction bases unmatched: 9.

The chain recombines TRBV5-6 with TRBJ2-1, with no clear D. The V and J ends lost 1 base and 0 bases respectively, with 11 bases between them. The CDR3 consists of 16 residues. In germline, CDR1 is SGHDT, CDR2 YYEEEE. CDR3 protein: CASSLSAELSYNEQFF. CDR3 nucleotides: TGTGCCAGCAGCTTGTCGGCGGAGCTCTCCTACAATGAGCAGTTCTTC.

The rearrangement links TRBV6-7 to TRBJ1-3; 7 bases line up with TRBD1. TRBV6-7 is annotated as an ORF whose role is uncertain. Trimming cost V 5 bases and J 1 base; bases outside gene matches: 14. This CDR3 is built from 18 residues. The CDR3 bases are TGTGCCAGCAGTCTACTGACAGGGAAGCCCTCGTCTGGAAACACCATATATTTT. As protein: CASSLLTGKPSSGNTIYF.